Shown below are 14 T cell receptor beta chains from a single sample sequenced in a study of PD-1 blockade in classical Hodgkin lymphoma. Brentuximab vedotin exposure varied among the patients, all of whom had relapsed after autologous stem cell transplantation. TCRdb's copy holds only in-frame clones and misses some; the assay was immunoSEQ multiplex PCR. The table has some 100,000 clones, around 90% seen once. The specimen comprised peripheral blood mononuclear cells (PBMCs), sampled at baseline. The receptor set was obtained from a human donor with classical Hodgkin lymphoma.

This chain uses TRBV28 with TRBJ1-2; 10 bases are shared with TRBD1. The CDR3 loop spans 17 amino acids. Germline-derived CDR1 and CDR2 are MDHEN and SYDVKM. Trimming cost V 1 base and J 4 bases; bases outside gene matches: 9. The CDR3 DNA reads TGTGCCAGCAGTTTATCGTCTCTTGGACAGGGGGTCTATGGCTACACCTTC. Its protein product is CASSLSSLGQGVYGYTF.

This rearrangement joins TRBV11-3 to TRBJ2-1; D is perhaps TRBD2 (6 bases). The ends were cut back, 5 bases at V and 6 bases at J, with 14 bases in the middle. CDR1 is SGHNT and CDR2 is YENEEA in the germline V gene. The CDR3 has 14 residues. The CDR3 DNA reads as TGTGCCAGCAGCCCGGGGTGGAGGGGCAATGAGCAGTTCTTC. Translation gives CASSPGWRGNEQFF.

The CDR3 DNA follows: TGCGCCAGCAGCTGGGGGCCGGGGAATCAGCCCCAGCATTTT. Residues: CASSWGPGNQPQHF. The chain carries TRBV5-1 and TRBJ1-5; D may be TRBD1 (6 bases). The V end lost 3 bases, the J end lost 4 bases, and 11 bases lay between the germline ends. Germline V gene sequence: CDR1 SGHRS, CDR2 YFSETQ. The CDR3 runs to 14 residues.

The chain is built from TRBV27 and TRBJ1-5; no reliable D call. Deletions cut 3 bases from V and 3 bases from J, with 12 bases between. CDR1 is MNHEY, CDR2 SMNVEV, per germline (reference sequence). The CDR3 covers 15 residues. CDR3 residues: CASSFGSGSNQPQHF. The CDR3 nucleotides read TGTGCCAGCAGTTTCGGTTCGGGATCCAATCAGCCCCAGCATTTT.

This chain uses TRBV19 with TRBJ2-1; D is unclear. The germline V gene encodes CDR1 LNHDA and CDR2 SQIVND (reference sequence). CDR3 length: 14 amino acids. V was cut by 1 base and J by 5 bases, with 9 bases left in between. This chain's CDR3 is CASSIVLADNEQFF. The CDR3 DNA reads TGTGCCAGTAGTATAGTTTTAGCAGACAATGAGCAGTTCTTC.

The chain joins TRBV5-4 to TRBJ2-2; D not resolved. CDR1 and CDR2 (germline): SGHNT, YYREEE (reference sequence). Trimming removed 0 bases at V and 1 base at J, with 4 bases between. The CDR3 sequence is 14 residues long. CDR3 in DNA: TGTGCCAGCAGCTTGGTACAGAACACCGGGGAGCTGTTTTTT. Protein product: CASSLVQNTGELFF.

The genes are TRBV19 and TRBJ1-2; perhaps TRBD1 as D (5 bases). CDR1 LNHDA and CDR2 SQIVND come from the germline V gene (reference sequence). Between the trimmed V and J ends, which lost 7 bases and 4 bases, there was a span of 10 bases. This CDR3 spans 12 amino acids. The CDR3 bases are TGTGCCAGTAAAGACAGACTCTATGGCTACACCTTC. Translation gives CASKDRLYGYTF.

V is TRBV10-3 and J is TRBJ1-2; D uncertain. V was clipped by 2 bases and J by 2 bases, with 9 bases between them. Germline-derived CDR1 and CDR2 are ENHRY and SYGVKD. The CDR3 is made up of 14 amino acids. DNA of the CDR3: TGTGCCATCAGTGAGGACGAAGAAAACTATGGCTACACCTTC. Amino acid sequence: CAISEDEENYGYTF.

The chain links TRBV6-1 to TRBJ1-1, with 7 bases aligning to TRBD1. Germline V gene sequence: CDR1 MNHNS, CDR2 SASEGT. This CDR3 has 15 residues. J gave up 6 bases and V 1 base, and 8 bases lay outside the gene matches. The CDR3, as DNA: TGTGCCAGCAGTGAAGACAGGGACAGAGGCGCTGAAGCTTTCTTT. It yields the protein CASSEDRDRGAEAFF.

The V call is TRBV10-3, the J call TRBJ2-1; 9 bases agree with TRBD2. CDR1 and CDR2 from the germline V gene are ENHRY and SYGVKD. Losses at the gene ends were 4 bases for V and 10 bases for J; bases not matched to a gene: 11. The length of the CDR3 is 15 residues. CDR3: CAISATSGGMKEQFF. The CDR3 DNA sequence: TGTGCCATCAGTGCGACTAGCGGTGGAATGAAGGAGCAGTTCTTC.

The rearrangement uses TRBV27 and TRBJ2-5; unclear D gene. Germline loops: CDR1 MNHEY, CDR2 SMNVEV (reference sequence). V was shortened by 5 bases and J by 5 bases, with 12 bases between the two germline ends. The CDR3 has 13 residues. CDR3 in amino acids: CASSIGGLETQYF. The DNA for the CDR3 is TGTGCCAGCAGTATAGGCGGCCTCGAGACCCAGTACTTC.

The genes are TRBV1 and TRBJ2-4; TRBD1, the table's D call, lacks a check against the DNA. TRBV1 has pseudogene status. The CDR3 has 19 amino acids. DNA of the CDR3: TGCACCAGCAGCCCGACAAGGGGCATCCCCGACGTCGCCAAAAACATTCAGTACTTC. Encoded protein: CTSSPTRGIPDVAKNIQYF.

The chain couples TRBV7-9 to TRBJ2-7; 10 nucleotides align to TRBD1. With V trimmed by 4 bases and J by 2 bases, 5 bases remained unmatched. The germline V gene encodes CDR1 SEHNR and CDR2 FQNEAQ (reference sequence). The CDR3 length is 15 residues. CDR3 amino acids: CASSSPGTGAYEQYF. For the CDR3, the DNA is TGTGCCAGCAGCTCACCCGGGACAGGGGCCTACGAGCAGTACTTC.

This clone was seen at least ten times. V and J are TRBV6-1 and TRBJ2-7; TRBD2 aligns across 9 bases. The CDR3 consists of 15 residues. V was pared by 5 bases and J by 2 bases, with 7 bases of the junction left unmatched. Germline CDR1 and CDR2: MNHNS and SASEGT. CDR3 DNA: TGTGCCAGCAGTACTGAAGCGGGAGGTACCTACGAGCAGTACTTC. Translating gives CASSTEAGGTYEQYF.